The 28 T cell receptor beta chains presented below share a single source sample, sequenced in a study of T cells after posttransplantation cyclophosphamide. Sequencing was performed with immunoSEQ multiplex PCR; in TCRdb, only in-frame clones are kept and a portion is missing. This record lists 30,000 to 40,000 clones, none seen once only, and the top ten clones contain 2% to 3%. Sequencing was carried out using PBMCs. The receptor source for this set is a man aged 50 or older in good health, CMV-negative, and a related stem cell transplant donor.

This clone was seen ten or more times. V is TRBV4-3 and J is TRBJ2-3; 8 bases are a match to TRBD2. The J segment lost 6 bases and the V segment lost 2 bases, leaving 10 bases of the junction unmatched. From germline, CDR1 is LGHNA and CDR2 YSLEER. The length of the CDR3 is 16 residues. DNA for the CDR3: TGCGCCAGCAGCCAACAAACTAGCGGAGAGGATGATACGCAGTATTTT. It encodes CASSQQTSGEDDTQYF.

The table lists this clone with many counts. This rearrangement joins TRBV5-6 to TRBJ1-5; D ambiguous. The CDR3 sequence is 13 residues long. From germline, CDR1 is SGHDT and CDR2 YYEEEE. The ends were cut back, 1 base at V and 4 bases at J, with 6 bases in the middle. CDR3 sequence: CASSLRLNQPQHF. The CDR3 bases are TGTGCCAGCAGCTTGCGGTTGAATCAGCCCCAGCATTTT.

There are many counts of this clone. The chain couples TRBV19 to TRBJ1-2, with 8 bases fitting TRBD1. Germline loops: CDR1 LNHDA, CDR2 SQIVND (reference sequence). Trimming cost V 4 bases and J 8 bases; bases outside gene matches: 9. The CDR3 has 14 amino acids. CDR3 region: CASSNRGKIGGYTF. The CDR3, as DNA: TGTGCCAGTAGTAACAGGGGGAAAATAGGAGGCTACACCTTC.

There are many counts of this clone. This chain joins TRBV15 and TRBJ2-4; 7 bases line up with TRBD2. Germline trimming cut 1 base from V and 0 bases from J; bases unmatched to any gene: 12. Germline CDR1 reads LNHNV; CDR2 reads YYDKDF (reference sequence). This CDR3 comprises 19 residues. The CDR3 sequence is CATSRGPGAGPLAKNIQYF. CDR3 in DNA: TGTGCCACCAGCAGAGGTCCGGGAGCGGGACCCTTAGCCAAAAACATTCAGTACTTC.

This clone occurred many times. The rearrangement joins TRBV5-1 to TRBJ2-7; 11 bases line up with TRBD1. Germline CDR1 is SGHRS and CDR2 is YFSETQ. This CDR3 contains 13 residues. J gave up 5 bases and V 5 bases, and 3 bases lay outside the gene matches. The CDR3 bases are TGCGCCAGCAGTGGACAGGGGGCGGACGAGCAGTACTTC. Translated: CASSGQGADEQYF. The entire variable domain, with the rest obtained from reference TRBV5-1 and TRBJ2-7, is as follows: KAGVTQTPRYLIKTRGQQVTLSCSPISGHRSVSWYQQTPGQGLQFLFEYFSETQRNKGNFPGRFSGRQFSNSRSEMNVSTLELGDSALYLCASSGQGADEQYFGPGTRLTVT.

The table lists this clone with many counts. The chain combines TRBV6-1 with TRBJ1-2, with 8 bases fitting TRBD1. V dropped 5 bases and J dropped 1; count of bases not matched to a gene: 3. Looked up from germline, CDR1 is MNHNS and CDR2 is SASEGT. The CDR3 totals 14 residues. In DNA, the CDR3 is TGTGCCAGCAGTAGGACAGGGAGTAACTATGGCTACACCTTC. Its translation: CASSRTGSNYGYTF.

This clone was counted many times. This chain links TRBV5-1 with TRBJ1-2, with TRBD1 matching 8 bases. V lost 5 bases to trimming and J lost 4 bases; unmatched junction nucleotides: 10. This CDR3 is 15 amino acids long. Germline CDR1 and CDR2: SGHRS and YFSETQ. This chain's CDR3 is CASRPGIGQGYGYTF. In DNA, the CDR3 is TGCGCCAGCAGACCGGGTATAGGACAGGGCTATGGCTACACCTTC.

The table lists this clone with many counts. The rearrangement links TRBV27 to TRBJ1-1; D gene uncertain. The germline V gene encodes CDR1 MNHEY and CDR2 SMNVEV (reference sequence). The CDR3 length is 13 residues. With 0 bases removed from V and 11 bases from J, the gap between germline ends came to 13 bases. CDR3 in DNA: TGTGCCAGCAGTTTATCCCTATCAGCGACCGCTTTCTTT. Protein: CASSLSLSATAFF.

This clone was detected many times. V usage is TRBV7-9 and J usage is TRBJ2-7, with 8 bases matching TRBD1. The CDR3 loop spans 14 amino acids. Germline V gene data show CDR1 as SEHNR and CDR2 as FQNEAQ (reference sequence). V gave up 8 bases and J gave up 2 bases; unmatched junction bases: 8. CDR3 loop: CASDRTGKTYEQYF. CDR3 DNA sequence: TGTGCCAGCGATCGGACAGGGAAAACCTACGAGCAGTACTTC.

This clone has at least ten counts. The chain combines TRBV6-5 with TRBJ1-2, with D uncertain. Germline V lookup: CDR1 MNHEY, CDR2 SVGAGI. V lost 0 bases to trimming and J lost 7 bases, with 9 bases between them. CDR3 length equals 13 residues. The CDR3 DNA reads TGTGCCAGCAGTTACTCGACGGGGTTTGGCTACACCTTC. Protein product: CASSYSTGFGYTF.

This clone has ten or more counts. The gene calls are TRBV10-3 and TRBJ1-2, with a tentative D call TRBD1 (5 bases). V was clipped by 0 bases and J by 1 base, with 9 bases between them. CDR3 size: 15 residues. CDR1 and CDR2 from the germline V gene are ENHRY and SYGVKD. The chain's CDR3 is CAISESSGLNYGYTF. In nucleotides, the CDR3 is TGTGCCATCAGTGAGTCATCAGGGCTTAACTATGGCTACACCTTC.

In DNA, the CDR3 is TGTGCCAGCTCACCTAGGGGACAGCGAGAGACCCAGTACTTC. Its protein product is CASSPRGQRETQYF. The chain recombines TRBV18 with TRBJ2-5, with 7 positions matching TRBD1. J was trimmed by 4 bases and V by 3 bases; bases with no gene match: 5. This CDR3 comprises 14 residues. CDR1 is KGHSH and CDR2 is LQKENI in the germline V gene.

This clone was observed many times. J is TRBJ2-1 and V is TRBV19; TRBD2 might be the D (7 bases). The CDR3 spans 15 residues. Germline CDR1 and CDR2: LNHDA and SQIVND (reference sequence). Trimming removed 7 bases from V and 3 bases from J, with 16 bases in between. CDR3 loop: CASTLQGGGYNEQFF. For the CDR3, the DNA is TGTGCCAGTACCTTACAGGGAGGGGGCTACAATGAGCAGTTCTTC.

Ten or more counts support this clone. The chain is built from TRBV11-3 and TRBJ2-7, with D possibly TRBD2 on 6 matching bases. Trimming stripped 5 bases from V and 2 bases from J, with 13 bases between. This CDR3 has 14 amino acids. Looked up from germline, CDR1 is SGHNT and CDR2 is YENEEA. In DNA, the CDR3 is TGTGCCAGCAGCGAATACGGGAGTCCCTACGAGCAGTACTTC. It encodes CASSEYGSPYEQYF.

This sequence joins TRBV18 and TRBJ1-1; the D is unclear. Trimming took 0 bases from V and 1 from J, leaving 9 bases between them. The CDR3 is made up of 15 amino acids. Germline CDR1 reads KGHSH; CDR2 reads LQKENI. The chain's CDR3 is CASSPPSRANTEAFF. In DNA, the CDR3 is TGTGCCAGCTCACCACCGAGTAGAGCGAACACTGAAGCTTTCTTT.

This clone has ten or more counts. The V and J genes are TRBV19 and TRBJ1-2; a possible D gene is TRBD1 (5 bases). There are 15 residues in the CDR3. Germline CDR1 is LNHDA and CDR2 is SQIVND (reference sequence). Trimming removed 4 bases from V and 2 bases from J, with 14 bases in between. DNA of the CDR3: TGTGCCAGTAGTACGTCTGACAGTACGAACTATGGCTACACCTTC. Amino acids: CASSTSDSTNYGYTF.

This clone has at least ten counts. In DNA, the CDR3 is TGTGCCAGTGCAGGGGGCGCGGGCCAAGAGACCCAGTACTTC. Translated, it gives CASAGGAGQETQYF. V usage is TRBV19 and J usage is TRBJ2-5; 8 bases are a match to TRBD1. The CDR3 is made up of 14 amino acids. Germline-derived CDR1 and CDR2 are LNHDA and SQIVND (reference sequence). V was pared by 8 bases and J by 1 base, with 6 bases of the junction left unmatched.

This clone came up many times. V gene TRBV29-1 combines with J gene TRBJ2-7; the match to TRBD1 covers 7 bases. This CDR3 is built from 12 residues. CDR1 and CDR2 from the germline V gene are SQVTM and ANQGSEA. V shed 7 bases and J 2 bases; nucleotides not matched to a gene: 5. In DNA, the CDR3 is TGCAGCGCCAGACAGGGTCCCTACGAGCAGTACTTC. Translated, it gives CSARQGPYEQYF.

This clone was detected many times. The chain combines TRBV5-6 with TRBJ2-7; D is perhaps TRBD1 (5 bases). Germline CDR1 and CDR2: SGHDT and YYEEEE. The length of the CDR3 is 14 residues. Trimming removed 2 bases at V and 1 base at J, with 10 bases between. The DNA for the CDR3 is TGTGCCAGCAGCTTTGACAGATTATCCTACGAGCAGTACTTC. The encoded protein is CASSFDRLSYEQYF.

This clone has only a few counts. The chain recombines TRBV25-1 with TRBJ2-3, with TRBD1 as a possible D gene (5 bases). Trimming stripped 8 bases from V and 3 bases from J, with 18 bases between. Germline CDR1 reads MGHDK; CDR2 reads SYGVNS. The CDR3 runs to 15 residues. The CDR3 bases are TGTGCCAGCCACCTCAGGGTCGAAGGGACAGATACGCAGTATTTT. This codes for CASHLRVEGTDTQYF. The full variable domain, in which reference TRBV25-1 and TRBJ2-3 provide the parts outside the CDR3, is EADIYQTPRYLVIGTGKKITLECSQTMGHDKMYWYQQDPGMELHLIHYSYGVNSTEKGDLSSESTVSRIRTEHFPLTLESARPSHTSQYLCASHLRVEGTDTQYFGPGTRLTVL.

This clone showed up many times. The chain uses TRBV19 and TRBJ1-2; 7 bases fit TRBD1. Germline CDR1 reads LNHDA; CDR2 reads SQIVND (reference sequence). Losses at the gene ends were 7 bases for V and 5 bases for J; bases not matched to a gene: 10. The CDR3 is made up of 14 amino acids. The CDR3 sequence is CASTFQGGLYGYTF. The CDR3 nucleotides read TGTGCCAGTACCTTTCAGGGGGGCTTATATGGCTACACCTTC.

This clone was counted at least ten times. The chain uses TRBV2 and TRBJ2-2; TRBD1 might be the D (6 bases). CDR1 SNHLY and CDR2 FYNNEI come from the germline V gene. V lost 3 bases, J lost 5 bases, and 7 bases lay in between. The CDR3 length is 13 residues. Written as DNA, the CDR3 is TGTGCCAGCAGTGACAGGGGAACCGGGGAGCTGTTTTTT. This encodes CASSDRGTGELFF.

This clone was seen many times. The chain employs TRBV13 and TRBJ2-1; 7 bases are shared with TRBD2. This CDR3 spans 14 amino acids. V was pared by 1 base and J by 10 bases, with 7 bases of the junction left unmatched. Germline V gene sequence: CDR1 PRHDT, CDR2 FYEKMQ (reference sequence). The CDR3 coding sequence is TGTGCCAGCAGCTTAGCCGGACTAGTAAGAGAGCAGTTCTTC. Translation gives CASSLAGLVREQFF.

This clone was seen at least ten times. V usage is TRBV12-5 and J usage is TRBJ1-5; D is perhaps TRBD1 (6 bases). Trimming removed 5 bases from V and 6 bases from J, with 17 bases in between. The CDR3 is 15 amino acids. The germline V gene encodes CDR1 LGHNT and CDR2 FRNRAP. The CDR3 sequence: CASGPVGGEAQPQHF. CDR3 nucleotides: TGTGCTAGTGGTCCGGTAGGGGGGGAGGCTCAGCCCCAGCATTTT.

In this sample, this clone turned up many times. The gene calls are TRBV27 and TRBJ2-7; 12 nucleotides agree with TRBD2. The junction had 7 bases not matched to a gene; V was cut back by 5 bases and J by 2 bases. Germline V gene data show CDR1 as MNHEY and CDR2 as SMNVEV (reference sequence). This CDR3 comprises 16 residues. The chain's CDR3 is CASSRLLAGGAYEQYF. CDR3 DNA sequence: TGTGCCAGCAGTCGATTACTAGCGGGGGGAGCCTACGAGCAGTACTTC.

This clone has at least ten counts. The chain is built from TRBV18 and TRBJ2-3; perhaps TRBD1 as D (6 bases). V was pared by 4 bases and J by 2 bases, with 13 bases between. Germline V gene data show CDR1 as KGHSH and CDR2 as LQKENI. The CDR3 has 15 amino acids. For the CDR3, the DNA is TGTGCCAGCTCACTTCGGGACATCTACACAGATACGCAGTATTTT. The encoded protein is CASSLRDIYTDTQYF.

This clone was detected only a few times. The chain combines TRBV5-5 with TRBJ2-5, with 7 bases identical to TRBD1. The tail of the sequence fits TRBJ2-7 better, so the J call may be wrong. Germline CDR1 SGHKS, CDR2 YYEKEE (reference sequence). The CDR3 spans 15 residues. The CDR3 reads CASSLVGGQTYEQYF. Here the CDR3 DNA reads TGTGCCAGCAGCTTAGTAGGGGGACAGACCTACGAGCAGTACTTC.

This clone came up many times. CDR3 bases: TGCGCCAGCAATCCAGGGGGCTCGTACTATGGCTACACCTTC. The encoded protein is CASNPGGSYYGYTF. The chain links TRBV10-2 to TRBJ1-2; TRBD1 aligns across 8 bases. After removal of 7 bases from V and 3 bases from J, the junction contained 7 bases not matched to a gene. There are 14 residues in the CDR3. From germline, CDR1 is WSHSY and CDR2 SAAADI.